The 3 T cell receptor beta chains below come from one sample, sequenced in a study of blood T cell repertoires in COVID-19. Sequencing was performed with immunoSEQ multiplex PCR; in TCRdb, only in-frame clones are kept and a portion is missing. Of about 360,000 clones in the sample, 70% to 90% were seen once. Source material: PBMCs or T cells enriched from blood (not recorded which). These receptors were obtained from a man aged 35 to 55 in a cohort exposed to, infected with or recovered from COVID-19 (not recorded which).

This sequence joins TRBV10-3 and TRBJ2-5; possibly TRBD2 for D (5 bases). The CDR3 covers 13 residues. Trimming took 6 bases from V and 2 from J, leaving 10 bases between them. The germline CDR1 and CDR2 sequences are ENHRY and SYGVKD. CDR3 amino acids: CAISTGVQETQYF. The CDR3 DNA is TGTGCCATCAGCACCGGGGTTCAAGAGACCCAGTACTTC.

V and J are TRBV5-4 and TRBJ2-1, with 13 bases fitting TRBD2. Trimming at V came to 2 bases and at J to 9 bases, leaving 5 bases not matched to a gene. CDR1 is SGHNT and CDR2 is YYREEE in the germline V gene (reference sequence). The CDR3 totals 15 residues. The CDR3 DNA follows: TGTGCCAGCAGCTTTCGACTAGCGGGAGGCCTTGAGCAGTTCTTC. Its protein product is CASSFRLAGGLEQFF.

CDR3 in DNA: TGTGCCAGCAGCTTAGGACTAGCGGGAGAGGTGGGCTCCTACAATGAGCAGTTCTTC. Translated: CASSLGLAGEVGSYNEQFF. The rearrangement links TRBV7-2 to TRBJ2-1; 12 nucleotides align to TRBD2. With V trimmed by 1 base and J by 0 bases, 7 bases remained unmatched. The germline V gene has CDR1 SGHTA and CDR2 FQGNSA. The CDR3 consists of 19 residues.